Shown below are 5 T cell receptor beta chains from a single sample sequenced in a study of Graves' ophthalmopathy and Graves' hyperthyroidism. As the template, RNA transcripts were used to amplify TCR beta CDR3 regions. Second-round multiplex PCR came after first-round RT-PCR with HTBI primers. Each CDR3 protein is one row after TCRdb ran MiXCR on the multiplex PCR reads. This sample carries hundreds of thousands of distinct CDR3 sequences, under 25% of them seen once, and the ten largest clones take 2.5% to 3.5%. Material: peripheral blood. All receptors come from a young woman with stable Graves' hyperthyroidism.

This clonotype was picked up a small number of times. V usage is TRBV18 and J usage is TRBJ1-3; D uncertain. The germline CDR1 and CDR2 sequences are KGHSH and LQKENI. The CDR3 totals 16 residues. V lost 0 bases and J lost 2, with 11 bases in between. CDR3: CASSPPSEGTGNTIYF. In DNA, the CDR3 is TGTGCCAGCTCACCACCGTCGGAGGGCACTGGAAACACCATATATTTT.

Concerning this clonotype: A much larger clone lies a single base off, so this may be a read error. The chain has TRBV28 and TRBJ1-5; D uncertain. CDR1 and CDR2 (germline): MDHEN, SYDVKM. The CDR3 is made up of 12 amino acids. The CDR3 protein is CASSPLRQPQQF. In DNA, the CDR3 is TGTGCCAGCAGTCCACTTAGGCAGCCCCAGCAGTTT.

This clonotype was observed at least ten times. The CDR3 protein is CSVTTSGSYEQYF. CDR3 bases: TGCAGCGTTACGACTAGCGGGAGTTACGAGCAGTACTTC. The genes are TRBV29-1 and TRBJ2-7; 12 nucleotides line up with TRBD2. This CDR3 comprises 13 residues. V was clipped by 5 bases and J by 4 bases; unmatched bases: 3. Germline values: CDR1 SQVTM, CDR2 ANQGSEA.

This clonotype was observed a handful of times. This sequence joins TRBV12-3 or TRBV12-4 and TRBJ1-2, with D hard to call. The V end lost 5 bases, the J end lost 4 bases, and 14 bases lay between the germline ends. The CDR3 length is 14 residues. CDR3 region: CASSPGGAGYGYTF. The CDR3 nucleotides read TGTGCCAGCAGTCCCGGTGGTGCAGGCTATGGCTACACCTTC.

This clonotype was recorded at least ten times. V gene TRBV19 combines with J gene TRBJ2-2; D perhaps matches TRBD2 (7 bases). The CDR3 has 16 amino acids. V was clipped by 3 bases and J by 2 bases, with 13 bases between them. Germline V CDR1 and CDR2: LNHDA, SQIVND (reference sequence). CDR3 residues: CASSIFAGANTGELFF. CDR3 sequence (DNA): TGTGCCAGTAGTATCTTTGCGGGGGCAAACACCGGGGAGCTGTTTTTT.